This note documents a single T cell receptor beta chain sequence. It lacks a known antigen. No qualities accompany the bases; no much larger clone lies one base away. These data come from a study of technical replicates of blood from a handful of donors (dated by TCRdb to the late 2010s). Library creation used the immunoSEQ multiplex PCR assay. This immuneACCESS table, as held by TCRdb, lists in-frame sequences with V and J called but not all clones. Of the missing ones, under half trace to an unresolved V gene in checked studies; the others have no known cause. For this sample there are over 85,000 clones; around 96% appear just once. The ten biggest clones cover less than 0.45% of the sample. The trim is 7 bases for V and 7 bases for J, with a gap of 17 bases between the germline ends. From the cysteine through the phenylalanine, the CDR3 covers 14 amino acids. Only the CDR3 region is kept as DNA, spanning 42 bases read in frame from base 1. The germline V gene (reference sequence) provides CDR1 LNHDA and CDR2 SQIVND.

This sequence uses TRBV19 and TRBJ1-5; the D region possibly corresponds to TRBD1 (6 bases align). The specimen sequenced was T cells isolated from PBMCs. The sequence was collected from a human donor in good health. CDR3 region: CASTSLGAGQPQHF. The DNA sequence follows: TGTGCCAGTACCTCCCTGGGGGCTGGACAGCCCCAGCATTTT.